Each of the 6 T cell receptor beta chains below was sequenced from the same sample in a study of identical twins. TCRdb re-called the 5' RACE reads through MiXCR, storing one row per CDR3 protein. This table holds 350,000 to 600,000 distinct CDR3 sequences, around 14% found once. These data were also reused for a study on yellow fever vaccine responses in identical twins.

Sequenced sample: CD4+ T cells sorted from blood. The receptor source for this set is a young woman in good health.

In its sample, this clonotype was seen a few times. J is TRBJ2-7 and V is TRBV12-3 or TRBV12-4; 7 bases are shared with TRBD1. Trimming at V came to 5 bases and at J to 6 bases, leaving 7 bases not matched to a gene. The CDR3 is 13 amino acids. The chain's CDR3 is CASSPRQGVEQYF. The CDR3 DNA reads TGTGCCAGCAGTCCCAGACAGGGCGTCGAGCAGTACTTC.

This rearrangement joins TRBV7-9 to TRBJ2-1; maybe TRBD2 (7 bases). CDR1 and CDR2 from the germline V gene are SEHNR and FQNEAQ (reference sequence). The CDR3 runs 14 residues. V dropped 2 bases and J dropped 6 bases, with 11 bases sitting between them. The CDR3 bases are TGTGCCAGCAGCTTAATGAGGGGGGGCAATGAGCAGTTCTTC. Translated, it gives CASSLMRGGNEQFF.

The V gene is TRBV10-3, the J gene TRBJ2-3, with 13 bases lining up with TRBD2. CDR1 and CDR2 (germline): ENHRY, SYGVKD. V was pared by 6 bases and J by 2 bases, with 5 bases of the junction left unmatched. The CDR3 consists of 16 residues. CDR3 amino acids: CAISATSGGPTDTQYF. CDR3 sequence (DNA): TGTGCCATCAGCGCGACTAGCGGGGGGCCCACAGATACGCAGTATTTT.

The rearrangement joins TRBV12-3 or TRBV12-4 to TRBJ2-3; 7 nucleotides match TRBD1. This CDR3 is built from 18 residues. J lost 3 bases, V lost 6 bases, and 18 bases had no gene match. CDR3 DNA sequence: TGTGCCAGCAGCCGCATGCAGAAACAGGGGTTGTTGACAGATACGCAGTATTTT. Amino acids: CASSRMQKQGLLTDTQYF.

This clonotype was seen a handful of times. This CDR3 reads CASSLGTDGRRLTF. The CDR3 DNA reads as TGTGCCAGCAGCCTTGGGACCGATGGACGACGCCTCACCTTC. The chain recombines TRBV5-4 with TRBJ1-2, with D possibly being TRBD1 (5 bases). Germline assignment: CDR1 SGHNT and CDR2 YYREEE (reference sequence). The V end lost 4 bases, the J end lost 13 bases, and 23 bases lay between the germline ends. The CDR3 has 14 amino acids.

The chain links TRBV2 to TRBJ2-1; no firm D call. V was trimmed by 6 bases and J by 5 bases, leaving 11 bases between them. Germline CDR1 is SNHLY and CDR2 is FYNNEI. This CDR3 has 13 residues. CDR3 protein: CASRLSLNNEQFF. For the CDR3, the DNA is TGTGCCAGCAGGCTGAGTCTGAACAATGAGCAGTTCTTC.